A selection of T cell receptor beta chains follows, all from one sample in a study of shared clonotypes between healthy human individuals. Here immunoSEQ multiplex PCR was the method, and the copy in TCRdb shows in-frame clones only, minus some. In the table there are under 700,000 clones, approximately 96% of which are singletons. Input material: naive CD8+ T cells sorted from blood. The receptors come from a woman aged 25 to 39 in good health. Each CDR3 is given with its conserved first and last residue. D genes are given only for firm matches. Size tells how often a clone was seen (once, few, many) or the class of an expanded clone, and some rows leave it out.

J gene: TRBJ2-5; D gene: TRBD2; V gene: TRBV28; clone size: NA; CDR3 protein: CASSLSLAGGQETQYF; CDR3 DNA: TGTGCCAGCAGTCTCTCCCTAGCGGGAGGCCAAGAGACCCAGTACTTC
J gene: TRBJ2-3; D gene: NA; V gene: TRBV30; clone size: NA; CDR3 protein: CALGAVDADTQYF; CDR3 DNA: TGTGCCTTGGGTGCCGTTGATGCAGATACGCAGTATTTT
J gene: TRBJ2-7; D gene: TRBD2; V gene: TRBV19; clone size: NA; CDR3 protein: CASSTRLAIYEQYF; CDR3 DNA: TGTGCCAGTAGTACTAGACTAGCGATATACGAGCAGTACTTC
J gene: TRBJ2-7; D gene: NA; V gene: TRBV9; clone size: NA; CDR3 protein: CASSVVGSGDEQYF; CDR3 DNA: TGTGCCAGCAGCGTGGTGGGGAGTGGGGACGAGCAGTACTTC
J gene: TRBJ2-5; D gene: NA; V gene: TRBV5-1; clone size: NA; CDR3 protein: CASSQDPVGTQYF; CDR3 DNA: TGCGCCAGCAGCCAGGACCCTGTCGGGACCCAGTACTTC
J gene: TRBJ1-1; D gene: TRBD1; V gene: TRBV6-5; clone size: NA; CDR3 protein: CASRITGTGWTEAFF; CDR3 DNA: TGTGCCAGCAGAATTACCGGGACAGGGTGGACTGAAGCTTTCTTT
J gene: TRBJ2-7; D gene: NA; V gene: TRBV9; clone size: NA; CDR3 protein: CASSPTGRQDSYEQYF; CDR3 DNA: TGTGCCAGCAGCCCCACGGGGCGACAAGACTCCTACGAGCAGTACTTC
J gene: TRBJ2-6; D gene: NA; V gene: TRBV6-5; clone size: NA; CDR3 protein: CASNTGSGANVLTF; CDR3 DNA: TGTGCCAGCAATACAGGGTCGGGGGCCAACGTCCTGACTTTC
J gene: TRBJ2-2; D gene: TRBD1; V gene: TRBV7-9; clone size: NA; CDR3 protein: CASSLGQVNGELFF; CDR3 DNA: TGTGCCAGCAGCTTGGGACAGGTTAACGGGGAGCTGTTTTTT
J gene: TRBJ2-2; D gene: NA; V gene: TRBV5-6; clone size: NA; CDR3 protein: CASSSRAGELFF; CDR3 DNA: TGTGCCAGCAGCTCGCGGGCCGGGGAGCTGTTTTTT
J gene: TRBJ2-7; D gene: NA; V gene: TRBV7-9; clone size: NA; CDR3 protein: CASSPGTSMQYF; CDR3 DNA: TGTGCCAGCAGCCCAGGGACTTCTATGCAGTACTTC
J gene: TRBJ2-1; D gene: TRBD2; V gene: TRBV2; clone size: NA; CDR3 protein: CASSDPSGVYNEQFF; CDR3 DNA: TGTGCCAGCAGTGACCCCAGCGGGGTATACAATGAGCAGTTCTTC
J gene: TRBJ2-7; D gene: NA; V gene: TRBV6-5; clone size: NA; CDR3 protein: CASSYRESNEQYF; CDR3 DNA: TGTGCCAGCAGTTACAGGGAATCCAACGAGCAGTACTTC
J gene: TRBJ1-1; D gene: NA; V gene: TRBV30; clone size: NA; CDR3 protein: CAWGLGPEERNTEAFF; CDR3 DNA: TGTGCCTGGGGTCTGGGCCCCGAGGAACGGAACACTGAAGCTTTCTTT
J gene: TRBJ2-3; D gene: TRBD2; V gene: TRBV7-8; clone size: once; CDR3 protein: CASSLATRLREVLDTQYF; CDR3 DNA: TGTGCCAGCAGCTTAGCCACCCGACTGCGGGAGGTGTTGGATACGCAGTATTTT
J gene: TRBJ2-1; D gene: NA; V gene: TRBV6-5; clone size: NA; CDR3 protein: CASSYARRSSYNEQFF; CDR3 DNA: TGTGCCAGCAGTTATGCTCGACGGAGCTCCTACAATGAGCAGTTCTTC
J gene: TRBJ2-7; D gene: NA; V gene: TRBV27; clone size: NA; CDR3 protein: CASSPYFSASYEQYF; CDR3 DNA: TGTGCCAGCAGTCCCTACTTTAGCGCATCCTACGAGCAGTACTTC
J gene: TRBJ2-1; D gene: NA; V gene: TRBV5-6; clone size: NA; CDR3 protein: CASSLGDNEQFF; CDR3 DNA: TGTGCCAGCAGCTTGGGGGACAATGAGCAGTTCTTC
J gene: TRBJ2-5; D gene: TRBD1; V gene: TRBV6-5; clone size: NA; CDR3 protein: CASSLSSGTGETQYF; CDR3 DNA: TGTGCCAGCAGTCTATCCTCCGGGACAGGAGAGACCCAGTACTTC
J gene: TRBJ2-1; D gene: TRBD2; V gene: TRBV19; clone size: NA; CDR3 protein: CASRTSGLFNEQFF; CDR3 DNA: TGTGCCAGCAGGACTAGCGGTCTCTTCAATGAGCAGTTCTTC
J gene: TRBJ2-5; D gene: TRBD2; V gene: TRBV14; clone size: NA; CDR3 protein: CASSDTGAMTSGFQETQYF; CDR3 DNA: TGTGCCAGCAGCGATACAGGGGCGATGACTAGCGGGTTCCAAGAGACCCAGTACTTC
J gene: TRBJ1-2; D gene: NA; V gene: TRBV2; clone size: NA; CDR3 protein: CASSDRQAWDYGYTF; CDR3 DNA: TGTGCCAGCAGTGATAGACAGGCGTGGGACTATGGCTACACCTTC
J gene: TRBJ2-6; D gene: NA; V gene: TRBV6-5; clone size: NA; CDR3 protein: CASSYAGPGANVLTF; CDR3 DNA: TGTGCCAGCAGTTACGCCGGGCCTGGGGCCAACGTCCTGACTTTC
J gene: TRBJ1-5; D gene: NA; V gene: TRBV30; clone size: NA; CDR3 protein: CAWSVDPRNNQPQHF; CDR3 DNA: TGTGCCTGGAGTGTGGACCCACGAAACAATCAGCCCCAGCATTTT
J gene: TRBJ2-7; D gene: TRBD2; V gene: TRBV28; clone size: NA; CDR3 protein: CASMTMGTAGLSFEQYF; CDR3 DNA: TGTGCCAGCATGACGATGGGAACAGCGGGATTATCGTTTGAGCAGTACTTC
J gene: TRBJ1-2; D gene: NA; V gene: TRBV11-2; clone size: NA; CDR3 protein: CASRQGGYGYTF; CDR3 DNA: TGTGCCAGCCGCCAGGGAGGCTATGGCTACACCTTC
J gene: TRBJ2-7; D gene: NA; V gene: TRBV28; clone size: NA; CDR3 protein: CASRAQGVSYEQYF; CDR3 DNA: TGTGCCAGCAGGGCTCAGGGAGTCAGCTACGAGCAGTACTTC
J gene: TRBJ1-5; D gene: NA; V gene: TRBV4-1; clone size: NA; CDR3 protein: CASSQGLYSNQPQHF; CDR3 DNA: TGCGCCAGCAGCCAAGGGTTATATAGCAATCAGCCCCAGCATTTT
J gene: TRBJ2-7; D gene: TRBD1; V gene: TRBV5-1; clone size: NA; CDR3 protein: CASSLGTGLTYEQYF; CDR3 DNA: TGCGCCAGCAGCCTCGGGACAGGGTTGACCTACGAGCAGTACTTC
J gene: TRBJ2-7; D gene: TRBD2; V gene: TRBV28; clone size: NA; CDR3 protein: CASSSNHLAGGYYEQYF; CDR3 DNA: TGTGCCAGCAGTTCGAACCATCTAGCGGGGGGCTACTACGAGCAGTACTTC
J gene: TRBJ1-3; D gene: NA; V gene: TRBV27; clone size: NA; CDR3 protein: CASSLSNRAGNTIYF; CDR3 DNA: TGTGCCAGCAGTTTATCGAACAGGGCTGGAAACACCATATATTTT
J gene: TRBJ2-7; D gene: NA; V gene: TRBV6-4; clone size: NA; CDR3 protein: CASSAQEGYEQYF; CDR3 DNA: TGTGCCAGCAGTGCACAGGAGGGCTACGAGCAGTACTTC
J gene: TRBJ2-1; D gene: NA; V gene: TRBV5-6; clone size: NA; CDR3 protein: CASMGASFYNEQFF; CDR3 DNA: TGTGCCAGCATGGGGGCATCTTTCTACAATGAGCAGTTCTTC
J gene: TRBJ2-7; D gene: NA; V gene: TRBV27; clone size: NA; CDR3 protein: CASRAGTSYEQYF; CDR3 DNA: TGTGCCAGCAGGGCAGGGACCTCCTACGAGCAGTACTTC
J gene: TRBJ2-2; D gene: NA; V gene: TRBV7-9; clone size: once; CDR3 protein: CASSLGRFTGELFF; CDR3 DNA: TGTGCCAGCAGCTTAGGGCGGTTCACCGGGGAGCTGTTTTTT
J gene: TRBJ2-7; D gene: NA; V gene: TRBV7-9; clone size: NA; CDR3 protein: CASGKGTYEQYF; CDR3 DNA: TGTGCCAGTGGTAAGGGGACCTACGAGCAGTACTTC
J gene: TRBJ2-7; D gene: NA; V gene: TRBV7-2; clone size: once; CDR3 protein: CASSLVPPAGSYEQYF; CDR3 DNA: TGTGCCAGCAGCTTAGTACCCCCAGCAGGGTCCTACGAGCAGTACTTC
J gene: TRBJ2-7; D gene: NA; V gene: TRBV6-5; clone size: NA; CDR3 protein: CASSDYRKGSHEQYF; CDR3 DNA: TGTGCCAGCAGCGACTATCGAAAGGGTTCCCACGAGCAGTACTTC
J gene: TRBJ2-7; D gene: NA; V gene: TRBV6-5; clone size: NA; CDR3 protein: CASSYSTGLVDYEQYF; CDR3 DNA: TGTGCCAGCAGTTACTCGACGGGACTTGTAGACTACGAGCAGTACTTC
J gene: TRBJ2-2; D gene: TRBD2; V gene: TRBV29-1; clone size: NA; CDR3 protein: CSARLAGTTGELFF; CDR3 DNA: TGCAGCGCCCGACTAGCGGGAACAACCGGGGAGCTGTTTTTT
J gene: TRBJ2-2; D gene: NA; V gene: TRBV6-5; clone size: NA; CDR3 protein: CASSYGLNTGELFF; CDR3 DNA: TGTGCCAGCAGTTACGGTTTGAACACCGGGGAGCTGTTTTTT
J gene: TRBJ2-3; D gene: NA; V gene: TRBV27; clone size: few; CDR3 protein: CASRAADTQYF; CDR3 DNA: TGTGCCAGCAGGGCGGCAGATACGCAGTATTTT
J gene: TRBJ1-2; D gene: NA; V gene: TRBV6-1; clone size: NA; CDR3 protein: CASSEYIGQDRYTF; CDR3 DNA: TGTGCCAGCAGTGAGTATATTGGTCAGGATCGCTACACCTTC
J gene: TRBJ2-7; D gene: TRBD1; V gene: TRBV27; clone size: NA; CDR3 protein: CASSLSAGTGADEQYF; CDR3 DNA: TGTGCCAGCAGTTTATCCGCCGGGACAGGGGCGGACGAGCAGTACTTC
J gene: TRBJ1-1; D gene: NA; V gene: TRBV19; clone size: NA; CDR3 protein: CASSPVGDGTEAFF; CDR3 DNA: TGTGCCAGTAGTCCAGTGGGGGACGGCACTGAAGCTTTCTTT
J gene: TRBJ1-2; D gene: NA; V gene: TRBV9; clone size: few; CDR3 protein: CASSPEGGGHYGYTF; CDR3 DNA: TGTGCCAGCAGCCCCGAGGGAGGGGGGCACTATGGCTACACCTTC
J gene: TRBJ1-1; D gene: NA; V gene: TRBV7-9; clone size: NA; CDR3 protein: CASSKPGVQEAFF; CDR3 DNA: TGTGCCAGCAGTAAACCAGGGGTACAGGAAGCTTTCTTT
J gene: TRBJ2-7; D gene: TRBD1; V gene: TRBV19; clone size: once; CDR3 protein: CASSMETGVTYEQYF; CDR3 DNA: TGTGCCAGTAGTATGGAGACAGGGGTAACCTACGAGCAGTACTTC
J gene: TRBJ2-1; D gene: TRBD2; V gene: TRBV28; clone size: NA; CDR3 protein: CASSGTTNEQFF; CDR3 DNA: TGTGCCAGCAGTGGGACTACCAATGAGCAGTTCTTC
J gene: TRBJ1-1; D gene: NA; V gene: TRBV9; clone size: NA; CDR3 protein: CASSVGYELLNTEAFF; CDR3 DNA: TGTGCCAGCAGCGTAGGATACGAACTGTTGAACACTGAAGCTTTCTTT
J gene: TRBJ2-7; D gene: NA; V gene: TRBV27; clone size: NA; CDR3 protein: CASISFEGGYEQYF; CDR3 DNA: TGTGCCAGCATTTCCTTCGAGGGGGGCTACGAGCAGTACTTC